One and the same sample provided the 24 T cell receptor beta chains below, sequenced in a study of T cell responses to AZD1222 COVID-19 vaccine (dated by TCRdb to the early 2020s). Libraries were built with the immunoSEQ multiplex PCR assay. What TCRdb holds here is the immuneACCESS table cut down to in-frame rearrangements. Part of the clones is not present; checked against another copy, under half of the missing clones reflect an unresolved V gene, and the others are unexplained. A total of around 120,000 clones appear in this sample, about 85% of them only once. The ten largest clones take up under 3% of the sample. The time point label, as the study defines it: about 28 days (+/-7) after the second vaccine dose. Sequenced here: peripheral blood, sampled 28 days after the second AZD1222 dose. Receptor source: an adult who received the AZD1222 COVID-19 vaccine.

The chain combines TRBV19 with TRBJ1-3; no reliable D call. Trimming stripped 1 base from V and 3 bases from J, with 7 bases between. The CDR3 consists of 14 residues. Germline loops: CDR1 LNHDA, CDR2 SQIVND (reference sequence). As DNA, the CDR3 is TGTGCCAGTAGTATAGGTCCAAGTGGAAACACCATATATTTT. It encodes CASSIGPSGNTIYF.

This clone has just a few counts. This chain links TRBV5-4 with TRBJ2-1; the match to TRBD1 covers 12 bases. With V trimmed by 4 bases and J by 7 bases, 6 bases remained unmatched. CDR3 length equals 15 residues. Germline lookup yields CDR1 SGHNT and CDR2 YYREEE (reference sequence). This chain's CDR3 is CASSIRDRGQNEQFF. The CDR3 nucleotides are TGTGCCAGCAGCATCCGGGACAGGGGGCAAAATGAGCAGTTCTTC.

The chain recombines TRBV10-3 with TRBJ1-1; maybe TRBD1 (6 bases). Looked up from germline, CDR1 is ENHRY and CDR2 is SYGVKD. Trimming left V 2 bases short and J 1 base short, with 11 bases between. The CDR3 has 15 residues. CDR3 sequence reads: CAISEPRGPNTEAFF. As DNA, the CDR3 is TGTGCCATCAGTGAGCCCAGGGGACCGAACACTGAAGCTTTCTTT.

This clone has just a few counts. Here the CDR3 reads CASSLMLADYNEQFF. The CDR3 DNA is TGTGCCAGCAGCTTAATGCTAGCAGACTACAATGAGCAGTTCTTC. The V call is TRBV7-3, the J call TRBJ2-1, with D maybe TRBD2 (5 bases). Germline V gives CDR1 SGHTA, CDR2 FQGTGA. The CDR3 runs to 15 residues. V dropped 1 base and J dropped 3 bases, with 10 bases sitting between them.

This chain joins TRBV11-2 and TRBJ2-7, with 9 positions matching TRBD2. CDR1 and CDR2 from the germline V gene are SGHAT and FQNNGV. The CDR3 extends over 15 amino acids. The V and J ends lost 5 bases and 3 bases, in that order; junction bases with no gene match: 8. CDR3 amino acids: CASSRGTSLVYEQYF. As DNA, the CDR3 is TGTGCCAGCAGCAGAGGGACTAGCCTGGTCTACGAGCAGTACTTC.

V and J are TRBV5-4 and TRBJ2-7; 9 bases align to TRBD1. The germline V gene encodes CDR1 SGHNT and CDR2 YYREEE (reference sequence). The CDR3 runs to 13 residues. V shed 0 bases, J shed 5 bases, and the junction held 0 bases outside the gene matches. The DNA of the CDR3 is TGTGCCAGCAGCTTGGGGACAGGGGACGAGCAGTACTTC. Translation gives CASSLGTGDEQYF.

The V and J genes are TRBV28 and TRBJ1-4; the D is unclear. The CDR3 is 12 amino acids. The germline V and J ends were trimmed by 5 bases and 8 bases, with 9 bases remaining between them. The V gene's germline CDR1 is MDHEN and CDR2 SYDVKM. The DNA of the CDR3 is TGTGCCAGCAGTGTATCGAGGGAAAAACTGTTTTTT. Protein sequence: CASSVSREKLFF. Full variable domain (missing parts from reference TRBV28 and TRBJ1-4): DVKVTQSSRYLVKRTGEKVFLECVQDMDHENMFWYRQDPGLGLRLIYFSYDVKMKEKGDIPEGYSVSREKKERFSLILESASTNQTSMYLCASSVSREKLFFGSGTQLSVL.

This rearrangement joins TRBV18 to TRBJ1-2; D uncertain. V dropped 4 bases and J dropped 14 bases, with 17 bases sitting between them. The CDR3 runs to 12 residues. Germline V lookup: CDR1 KGHSH, CDR2 LQKENI. CDR3: CASSLENYLGTF. CDR3 DNA sequence: TGTGCCAGCTCACTCGAGAATTACCTGGGGACCTTC.

This chain uses TRBV29-1 with TRBJ1-3; D unclear. CDR1 and CDR2 (germline): SQVTM, ANQGSEA. V was pared by 4 bases and J by 0 bases, with 10 bases between. The CDR3 consists of 14 residues. The CDR3 protein is CSVGLGHSGNTIYF. The CDR3 DNA is TGCAGCGTTGGGTTGGGCCACTCTGGAAACACCATATATTTT.

The CDR3 region has the DNA TGTGCCAGCAGTGCGGCCGCGGGACGGGGTTCTAGCTCCTATAATTCACCCCTCCACTTT. This sequence encodes CASSAAAGRGSSSYNSPLHF. The V call is TRBV6-1, the J call TRBJ1-6; D might be TRBD1 (5 bases). Trimming shortened V by 4 bases and J by 0 bases, and 22 bases separated the two germline ends. Germline loops: CDR1 MNHNS, CDR2 SASEGT. This CDR3 has 20 residues.

This clone turned up a few times. This chain connects TRBV5-1 to TRBJ2-1; 9 nucleotides agree with TRBD1. The CDR3 runs to 15 residues. V lost 4 bases and J lost 1; bases outside the gene matches: 3. CDR1 is SGHRS, CDR2 YFSETQ, per germline. CDR3 in DNA: TGCGCCAGCAGCCCCGGACAGGGGTCCTACAATGAGCAGTTCTTC. This codes for CASSPGQGSYNEQFF. The full variable domain, in which reference TRBV5-1 and TRBJ2-1 provide the parts outside the CDR3, is KAGVTQTPRYLIKTRGQQVTLSCSPISGHRSVSWYQQTPGQGLQFLFEYFSETQRNKGNFPGRFSGRQFSNSRSEMNVSTLELGDSALYLCASSPGQGSYNEQFFGPGTRLTVL.

The chain links TRBV3-1 (or the pseudogene TRBV3-2) to TRBJ1-5, with D possibly being TRBD1 (6 bases). This CDR3 has 15 residues. CDR1 and CDR2 (germline): LGHDT, YNNKEL (reference sequence). The V gene lost 1 base and the J gene lost 2 bases, with 9 bases spanning the gap. The chain's CDR3 is CASSQVAGGNQPQHF. The CDR3 DNA sequence: TGTGCCAGCAGCCAAGTAGCAGGGGGCAATCAGCCCCAGCATTTT.

V usage is TRBV19 and J usage is TRBJ2-5; D is possibly TRBD2 (5 bases). Germline V lookup: CDR1 LNHDA, CDR2 SQIVND (reference sequence). The germline V and J ends were trimmed by 3 bases and 4 bases, with 9 bases remaining between them. The CDR3 is 13 amino acids. The CDR3 DNA sequence: TGTGCCAGTAGTATCATTGAGGGAGAGACCCAGTACTTC. Amino acid sequence: CASSIIEGETQYF.

The rearrangement joins TRBV29-1 to TRBJ2-7, with 13 bases aligning to TRBD2. Germline CDR1 and CDR2: SQVTM and ANQGSEA. This CDR3 contains 15 residues. The V segment lost 5 bases and the J segment 1 base; nucleotides outside the gene matches: 5. CDR3 in amino acids: CSVRGTSGNSYEQYF. Here the CDR3 DNA reads TGCAGCGTTAGGGGGACTAGCGGGAATTCCTACGAGCAGTACTTC.

V is TRBV15 and J is TRBJ1-5; D might be TRBD1 (5 bases). Trimming shortened V by 0 bases and J by 10 bases, and 22 bases separated the two germline ends. Germline values: CDR1 LNHNV, CDR2 YYDKDF (reference sequence). This CDR3 is 17 amino acids long. The CDR3 DNA reads as TGTGCCACCAGCAGAGATCTGGGCGGATCAGGGAATAAACCCCAGCATTTT. Its protein product is CATSRDLGGSGNKPQHF.

This clone showed up just once. The chain carries TRBV14 and TRBJ2-2, with 8 bases lining up with TRBD2. The CDR3 is 15 amino acids. V trimming: 6 bases; J trimming: 7 bases; junction bases outside the gene matches: 10. Germline CDR1 and CDR2: SGHDN and FVKESK. This CDR3 is CASSPGGDGGGELFF. The CDR3 region has the DNA TGTGCCAGCAGTCCGGGGGGGGACGGCGGCGGGGAGCTGTTTTTT.

The chain combines TRBV30 with TRBJ1-1; the D gene is possibly TRBD1 (5 bases). The CDR3 runs to 13 residues. Germline V CDR1 and CDR2: GTSNPN, SVGIG (reference sequence). Between the trimmed V and J ends, which lost 6 bases and 5 bases, there was a span of 16 bases. This CDR3 reads CACTPGVGTEAFF. The CDR3 DNA reads TGTGCCTGCACCCCGGGGGTGGGGACTGAAGCTTTCTTT. Complete variable domain (other parts from reference TRBV30 and TRBJ1-1): SQTIHQWPATLVQPVGSPLSLECTVEGTSNPNLYWYRQAAGRGLQLLFYSVGIGQISSEVPQNLSASRPQDRQFILSSKKLLLSDSGFYLCACTPGVGTEAFFGQGTRLTVV.

V and J are TRBV3-1 (or the pseudogene TRBV3-2) and TRBJ2-5; D could derive from TRBD1 or TRBD2 (7 bases each). Germline lookup yields CDR1 LGHDT and CDR2 YNNKEL (reference sequence). Trimming pared 3 bases from V and 6 bases from J, leaving 26 bases between. The CDR3 has 18 residues. CDR3: CASSHLWDRGRADQTQYF. The DNA of the CDR3 is TGTGCCAGCAGCCACCTTTGGGACAGAGGGAGGGCGGATCAGACCCAGTACTTC.

This chain joins TRBV3-1 (or the pseudogene TRBV3-2) and TRBJ2-5; D might be TRBD2 (5 bases). Germline V gene lookup returns CDR1 LGHDT and CDR2 YNNKEL (reference sequence). CDR3 length equals 14 residues. Deletions cut 0 bases from V and 5 bases from J, with 10 bases between. In nucleotides, the CDR3 is TGTGCCAGCAGCCAAGAGTGGGAGCGGGAGACCCAGTACTTC. As protein: CASSQEWERETQYF.

This chain uses TRBV14 with TRBJ1-1, with D maybe TRBD1 (6 bases). V was clipped by 2 bases and J by 4 bases, with 11 bases between them. The CDR3 totals 14 residues. Germline values: CDR1 SGHDN, CDR2 FVKESK. The CDR3 DNA reads TGTGCCAGCAGCCAAACAGGGTGGGGCACTGAAGCTTTCTTT. Its translation is CASSQTGWGTEAFF.

The V and J genes are TRBV6-5 and TRBJ2-1, with 10 bases lining up with TRBD1. This CDR3 is 15 amino acids long. The V gene end was trimmed by 4 bases and the J gene end by 6 bases; junction bases not matched to a gene: 6. Germline values: CDR1 MNHEY, CDR2 SVGAGI. For the CDR3, the DNA is TGTGCCAGCAGTTTGACCGGGACAGGGGCCAATGAGCAGTTCTTC. This translates into CASSLTGTGANEQFF.

The chain links TRBV12-3 or TRBV12-4 to TRBJ2-5; no definite D call. V lost 5 bases and J lost 5, with 12 bases in between. This CDR3 has 13 amino acids. The CDR3 region is CASSRNRWETQYF. In DNA form, the CDR3 reads TGTGCCAGCAGTCGAAACCGATGGGAGACCCAGTACTTC.

This clone has only one observation. The chain employs TRBV30 and TRBJ1-1, with 7 bases fitting TRBD1. This CDR3 region has 13 residues. The junction had 6 bases not matched to a gene; V was cut back by 1 base and J by 7 bases. Germline assignment: CDR1 GTSNPN and CDR2 SVGIG (reference sequence). The CDR3 sequence: CAWSAGTENEAFF. The CDR3 DNA follows: TGTGCCTGGAGTGCCGGGACAGAAAATGAAGCTTTCTTT.

The V gene is TRBV7-6, the J gene TRBJ1-4, with D maybe TRBD1 (5 bases). CDR1 and CDR2 from the germline V gene are SGHVS and FNYEAQ. This CDR3 spans 17 amino acids. Trimming cost V 1 base and J 8 bases, with 20 bases left between them. CDR3 protein: CASSLGQRGPVLEKLFF. The CDR3 nucleotides are TGTGCCAGCAGCTTAGGACAGAGGGGCCCGGTCTTGGAAAAACTGTTTTTT. The variable domain in full, completed from reference TRBV7-6 and TRBJ1-4, reads GAGVSQSPRYKVTKRGQDVALRCDPISGHVSLYWYRQALGQGPEFLTYFNYEAQQDKSGLPNDRFSAERPEGSISTLTIQRTEQRDSAMYRCASSLGQRGPVLEKLFFGSGTQLSVL.